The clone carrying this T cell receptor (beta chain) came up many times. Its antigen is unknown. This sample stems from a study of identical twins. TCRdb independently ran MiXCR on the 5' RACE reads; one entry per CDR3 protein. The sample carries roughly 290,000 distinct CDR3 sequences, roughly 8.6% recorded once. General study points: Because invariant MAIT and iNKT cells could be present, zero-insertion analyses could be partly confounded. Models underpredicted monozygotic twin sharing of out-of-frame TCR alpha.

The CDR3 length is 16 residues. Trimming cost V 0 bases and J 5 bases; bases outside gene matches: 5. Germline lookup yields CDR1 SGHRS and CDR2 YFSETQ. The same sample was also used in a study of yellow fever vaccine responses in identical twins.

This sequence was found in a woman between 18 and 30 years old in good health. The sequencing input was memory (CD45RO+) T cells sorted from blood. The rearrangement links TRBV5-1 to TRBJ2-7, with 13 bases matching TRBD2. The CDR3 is CASSLGLAGGPDEQYF. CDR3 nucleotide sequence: TGCGCCAGCAGCTTGGGACTAGCGGGAGGTCCGGACGAGCAGTACTTC.